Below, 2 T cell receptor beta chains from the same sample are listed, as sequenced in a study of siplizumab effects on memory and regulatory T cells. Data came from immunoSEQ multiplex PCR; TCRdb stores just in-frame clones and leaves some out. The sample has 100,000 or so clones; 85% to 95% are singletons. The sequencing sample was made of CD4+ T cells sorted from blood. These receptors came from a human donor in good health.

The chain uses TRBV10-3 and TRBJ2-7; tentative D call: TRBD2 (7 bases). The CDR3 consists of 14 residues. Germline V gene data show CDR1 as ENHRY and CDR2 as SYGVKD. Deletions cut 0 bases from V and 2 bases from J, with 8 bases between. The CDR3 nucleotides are TGTGCCATCAGTGAGTCCGGGGGGCCCTACGAGCAGTACTTC. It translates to CAISESGGPYEQYF.

CDR3 loop: CASGPFPPDTQYF. In DNA, the CDR3 is TGTGCCAGTGGGCCGTTCCCCCCAGATACGCAGTATTTT. This chain uses TRBV27 with TRBJ2-3; D unclear. This CDR3 spans 13 amino acids. Between the trimmed V and J ends, which lost 9 bases and 4 bases, there was a span of 14 bases. Germline V lookup: CDR1 MNHEY, CDR2 SMNVEV (reference sequence).